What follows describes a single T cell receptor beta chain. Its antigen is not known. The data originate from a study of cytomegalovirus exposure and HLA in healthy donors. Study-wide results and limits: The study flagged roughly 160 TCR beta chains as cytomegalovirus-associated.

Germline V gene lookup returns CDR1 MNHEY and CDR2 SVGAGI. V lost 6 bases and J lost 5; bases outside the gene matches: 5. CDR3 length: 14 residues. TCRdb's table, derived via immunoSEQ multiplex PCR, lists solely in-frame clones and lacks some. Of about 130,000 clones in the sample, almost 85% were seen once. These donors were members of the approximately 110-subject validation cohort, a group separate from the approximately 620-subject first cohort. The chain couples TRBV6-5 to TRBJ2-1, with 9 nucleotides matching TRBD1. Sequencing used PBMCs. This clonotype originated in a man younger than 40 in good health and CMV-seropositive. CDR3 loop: CASRRQGENNEQFF. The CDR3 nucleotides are TGTGCCAGCAGGAGACAGGGGGAGAACAATGAGCAGTTCTTC.